A selection of T cell receptor beta chains follows, all from one sample in a study of blood T cells in healthy people across ages. TCRdb reanalysed the 5' RACE reads using MiXCR and keeps one entry per CDR3 protein. The repertoire holds 1.5 million or so distinct CDR3 sequences, with approximately 38% as singletons. Material for sequencing was blood. Every receptor here comes from a woman aged 18-29 years in good health. CDR3s include the opening cysteine and the closing phenylalanine or tryptophan.

j_call v_call cdr3_aa
TRBJ2-5 TRBV6-6 CASSYIIAGGNRETQYF
TRBJ2-3 TRBV15 CATSIARRADTQYF
TRBJ1-1 TRBV7-9 CASSSATGPRNTEAFF
TRBJ1-1 TRBV9 CASSYRGIAEAFF
TRBJ2-2 TRBV29-1 CSVTAQGAGTGELFF
TRBJ2-5 TRBV12-3/TRBV12-4 CASSSGTSGAAEQYF
TRBJ2-3 TRBV6-5 CASTPGGTDTQYF
TRBJ1-2 TRBV4-1 CASSQVSSGEGGGYTF
TRBJ2-7 TRBV5-1 CASSLRSASGSVYEQYF
TRBJ1-2 TRBV6-5 CASSCRDRAVYGYTF
TRBJ2-7 TRBV5-4 CASSREPGLNDYEQYF
TRBJ2-2 TRBV7-9 CASSEDTAGELFF
NA TRBV5-1 CASSLGSVRDHEQYF
TRBJ1-2 TRBV27 CASSRQGAGGYTF
TRBJ1-1 TRBV7-6 CASSLGVAYQAFF
TRBJ2-7 TRBV9 CASSPGVGLEQYF
TRBJ1-2 TRBV21-1 CASSARPGGYGYTF
TRBJ2-5 TRBV9 CASSVMGRVQETQYF
TRBJ2-5 TRBV20-1 CSARDVASVQEAQYF
TRBJ2-7 TRBV7-9 CASSFGVAGAHEQYF
TRBJ2-6 TRBV15 CATSRGRQATDAGANVLTF
TRBJ1-2 TRBV30 CAGWDINGYTF
TRBJ1-2 TRBV6-5 CASSSQEYYGYTF
TRBJ1-1 TRBV3-1 CASSQVGGGGGAFF
TRBJ2-1 TRBV7-7 CASSLDLGQYNEQFF
TRBJ1-1 TRBV12-3/TRBV12-4 CASSFLYTEAFF
TRBJ1-1 TRBV5-1 CASRKWLSQNTEAFF
TRBJ2-7 TRBV6-1 CASWDARQGLSYEQYF
TRBJ1-2 TRBV29-1 CSVEPVGVNYGYTF
TRBJ2-5 TRBV5-1 CASSLMGFGTVYNEQYF
TRBJ1-5 TRBV7-9 CASSLAAGWGQPQHF
TRBJ2-5 TRBV20-1 CSARDISKAGAGNEQYF
TRBJ2-5 TRBV12-3/TRBV12-4 CASSLLVGVETQYF
NA TRBV19 CASSIARNRAGETQYF
TRBJ1-5 TRBV7-9 CASSPWAGGSNQPQHF
TRBJ2-2 TRBV5-1 CASIPDRAGNTGELFF
TRBJ2-1 TRBV3-1 CASSHMKAATGYNEQFF
TRBJ1-1 TRBV29-1 CSAPTGSWNTEAFF
TRBJ2-6 TRBV18 CASSVSEFRANALTF
TRBJ2-2 TRBV6-5 CASSYHGELFF
TRBJ1-4 TRBV30 CAWSKGSRSEKLFF
TRBJ2-3 TRBV3-1 CASSRWDARDTQYF
TRBJ2-1 TRBV12-5 CASGLGLDWSYNEQFF
TRBJ2-7 TRBV20-1 CSAYQGDYTYEQYF
NA TRBV20-1 CSAREQTGPQGEQYF
TRBJ2-4 TRBV27 CATASGGLHQYF
TRBJ2-3 TRBV5-1 CASSQGQIRGTQYF
TRBJ2-3 TRBV10-3 CAISGEWGPDTQYF
TRBJ1-2 TRBV27 CASSLSAGYYGYTF
TRBJ2-1 TRBV11-1 CASSAGGMYYNEQFF
TRBJ1-5 TRBV3-1 CASSSGTAVHF
TRBJ1-5 TRBV20-1 CSASTGGPGQPQHF
TRBJ2-5 TRBV27 CASSPTDSRVQYF
TRBJ2-1 TRBV6-1 CASRADLTGHNEQFF
NA TRBV2 CASSSGLVLETQYF
TRBJ2-1 TRBV7-2 CASSSGLVKFF